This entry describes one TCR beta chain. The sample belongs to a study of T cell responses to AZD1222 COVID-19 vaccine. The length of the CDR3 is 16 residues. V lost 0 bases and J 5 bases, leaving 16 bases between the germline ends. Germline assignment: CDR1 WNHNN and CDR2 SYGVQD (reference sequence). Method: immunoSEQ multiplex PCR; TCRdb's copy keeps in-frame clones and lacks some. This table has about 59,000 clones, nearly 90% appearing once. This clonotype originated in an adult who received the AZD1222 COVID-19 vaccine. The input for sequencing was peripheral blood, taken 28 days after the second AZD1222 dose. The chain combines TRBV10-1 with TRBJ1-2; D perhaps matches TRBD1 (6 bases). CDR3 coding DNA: TGCGCCAGCAGTGAGTCCGGGGGGCCACTGTTTTATGGCTACACCTTC. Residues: CASSESGGPLFYGYTF.